A selection of T cell receptor beta chains follows, all from one sample in a study of OX40 agonist ivuxolimab in advanced cancers. Method: immunoSEQ multiplex PCR; TCRdb's copy keeps in-frame clones and lacks some. This table has approximately 60,000 clones, over 75% appearing once. The sample in question was CD4+ or CD8+ T cells sorted from blood, obtained in a trial of the OX40 agonist ivuxolimab. The receptors were sampled from an adult with an advanced solid tumor such as melanoma, head and neck, liver or kidney cancer. CDR3s include the opening cysteine and the closing phenylalanine or tryptophan. A D gene is named only where the DNA matches it firmly.

J gene | D gene | V gene | CDR3 protein
TRBJ1-2 | . | TRBV28 | CASSQGQLGYTF
TRBJ2-5 | . | TRBV30 | CAWKPGHSKKETQYF
TRBJ2-7 | . | TRBV11-2 | CASSFSGWSSYEQYF
TRBJ2-3 | . | TRBV10-3 | CAISTSGGGGADTQYF
TRBJ1-2 | . | TRBV7-2 | CASSPRASYGYTF
TRBJ1-4 | . | TRBV25-1 | CASSGTRATNEKLFF
TRBJ2-1 | . | TRBV4-1 | CASSPGSPFNYNEQFF
TRBJ1-2 | . | TRBV6-5 | CASRAGSRYGYTF
TRBJ2-2 | TRBD1 | TRBV6-6 | CASSTTGGRDTGELFF
TRBJ1-5 | . | TRBV15 | CATSRDRQEQPQHF
TRBJ2-2 | . | TRBV5-4 | CASSLARNTGELFF
TRBJ2-1 | TRBD2 | TRBV14 | CASSQDKLAGGLVYEQFF
TRBJ2-3 | . | TRBV19 | CATLEVGALSTDTQYF
TRBJ1-5 | . | TRBV12-5 | CASAPGEGNQPQHF
TRBJ2-3 | . | TRBV14 | CASSQDNFGALDTQYF
TRBJ1-2 | TRBD1 | TRBV28 | CASSSVGQEANYGYTF
TRBJ2-3 | . | TRBV2 | CASSESGPDTQYF